This TCR beta chain is drawn from a study of CD8 T cells in Susac syndrome (dated by TCRdb to the late 2010s). For the study in its entirety: Of the Susac syndrome patients who were sequenced, about 6 had clinically active disease and eight were in clinical remission. At blood withdrawal, Susac syndrome patients were therapy-naive, treated with corticosteroids (with IVIg additionally given to some), or treated with IVIg alone. Whether CD8+ T cell activation and differentiation in Susac syndrome was antigen driven was tested using repertoire sequencing. The clonality of the CD8+ T cell repertoire was compared across about a dozen healthy donors, roughly 14 Susac syndrome patients and roughly 16 multiple sclerosis patients. Here is what the overall study found, with its caveats: Susac syndrome CD8+ repertoires showed clonal expansion, highest in CD8+ TEMRA cells and greater in clinically active than remitting patients. Looking at Susac-specific public clones, the researchers identified some 15 in the total CD8+ repertoire and roughly 5 in the CD8+ TEMRA repertoire. The TCR sequencing and HLA analysis was acknowledged to have included a relatively small number of individuals.

CDR1 and CDR2, per the germline V gene (reference sequence), are LNHNV and YYDKDF. Spanning cysteine to phenylalanine, the CDR3 consists of 17 amino acids. The entry retains the CDR3 DNA only, 51 bases that are in frame from base 1. V was cut back by 0 bases and J by 8 bases, leaving a gap of 22 bases between them. RNA was extracted using the RNeasy kit, and roughly 0.45 to 1 ug of the RNA was reverse transcribed with random hexamers. TCR beta CDR3 regions were amplified with the immunoSEQ multiplex PCR assay covering 54 Vbeta and 13 Jbeta segments. PCR amplification bias was corrected by using a synthetic template baseline for primer optimization and computational correction. Per the authors' processing: Only productive sequences were kept, with reads annotated to V, D and J genes according to IMGT and analyzed in immunoSEQ Analyzer. To calculate clonality, Shannon entropy was normalized by log2 of the number of productive unique sequences and then subtracted from one. For each patient and control, public and private clones were evaluated among the 100 most prevalent clones. Susac-specific clones were defined as absent from healthy and MS cohorts, over a thousand published viral clones and other ImmuneACCESS disease sequences. TCRdb's own reprocessing of the public reads used fastp at Q25 and MiXCR and kept productive beta chains. Merged by CDR3 protein, the rows form single entries marked with the most common genes and DNA. TCRdb's processing, not the study's, gives the V and J calls here. The sample table holds around 110,000 distinct CDR3 sequences, of which just under 95% were seen once. The ten largest clones capture about 0.28% of the sample.

Points on this clonotype: Its binding antigen is unknown. No qualities accompany the bases; no much larger clone lies one base away.

Peripheral blood CD8+ and CD4+ T cells from healthy donors, Susac syndrome patients and multiple sclerosis patients were profiled using high-throughput TCR beta sequencing. Recently defined diagnostic criteria for definite or probable disease were met by the Susac syndrome patients. Bulk CD8+ and CD4+ T cells were purified magnetically by negative isolation, whereas CD8+ TEMRA cells were enriched by FACS. Blood was drawn into EDTA tubes, processed within 24 hours, and PBMCs were isolated by density gradient centrifugation. PBMCs destined for TCR sequencing were cryopreserved in liquid nitrogen and later thawed in a 37 °C water bath. The sorted or isolated CD4+, CD8+ and CD8+ TEMRA cells reached a purity of at least 90%.

Sequenced sample: CD8+ T cells from PBMCs. The chain is encoded by TRBV15 joined to TRBJ1-2; TRBD1 is possibly the D segment (6 matching bases). The receptor comes from a human donor with Susac syndrome. DNA sequence: TGTGCCACCAGCAGAGACTACACTTCCTTACAGGGTATCGGCTACACCTTC. This translates into CATSRDYTSLQGIGYTF. Supplemented by the reference TRBV15 and TRBJ1-2 proteins around the CDR3, the complete variable domain is DAMVIQNPRYQVTQFGKPVTLSCSQTLNHNVMYWYQQKSSQAPKLLFHYYDKDFNNEADTPDNFQSRRPNTSFCFLDIRSPGLGDTAMYLCATSRDYTSLQGIGYTFGSGTRLTVV.